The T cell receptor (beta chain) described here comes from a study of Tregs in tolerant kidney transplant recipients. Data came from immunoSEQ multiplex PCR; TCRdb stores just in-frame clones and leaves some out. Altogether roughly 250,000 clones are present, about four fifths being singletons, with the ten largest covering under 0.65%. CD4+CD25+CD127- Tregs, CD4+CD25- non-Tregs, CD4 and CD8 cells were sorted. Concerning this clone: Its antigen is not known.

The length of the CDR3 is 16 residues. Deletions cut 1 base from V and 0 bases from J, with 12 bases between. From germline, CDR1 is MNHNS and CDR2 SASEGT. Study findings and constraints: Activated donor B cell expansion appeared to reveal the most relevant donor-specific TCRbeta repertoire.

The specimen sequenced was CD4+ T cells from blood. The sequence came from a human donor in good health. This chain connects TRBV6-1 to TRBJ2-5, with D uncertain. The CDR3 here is CASSEEGRPYQETQYF. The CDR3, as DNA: TGTGCCAGCAGTGAAGAAGGTCGACCATACCAAGAGACCCAGTACTTC.